The 28 T cell receptor beta chains below come from one sample, sequenced in a study of beta chain features in type 1 diabetes. Points from the study as a whole: In every one of the four CD4+ subsets, TCRB CDR3s were moderately but significantly shorter in Type 1 diabetes patients.

No cognate antigen is known for these TCRs. cDNA synthesis used the whole RNA isolate, giving expressed TCRB sequences. Data came from immunoSEQ multiplex PCR; TCRdb stores just in-frame clones and leaves some out. The sample consists of about 650,000 clones, roughly 12% of them appearing once. The sample consisted of naive CD4+ T cells from blood. Receptors originate from a young man with type 1 diabetes.

This clone was recorded a few times. V gene TRBV28 combines with J gene TRBJ2-2; 10 bases align to TRBD1. The CDR3 is made up of 18 amino acids. Germline CDR1 reads MDHEN; CDR2 reads SYDVKM. The V segment lost 6 bases and the J segment 4 bases; nucleotides outside the gene matches: 14. The CDR3 loop is CASSPQGATGGFTGELFF. The CDR3 DNA follows: TGTGCCAGCAGCCCCCAGGGGGCGACAGGGGGCTTCACCGGGGAGCTGTTTTTT. Complete variable domain (other parts from reference TRBV28 and TRBJ2-2): DVKVTQSSRYLVKRTGEKVFLECVQDMDHENMFWYRQDPGLGLRLIYFSYDVKMKEKGDIPEGYSVSREKKERFSLILESASTNQTSMYLCASSPQGATGGFTGELFFGEGSRLTVL.

Details on this clone: In the same sample, other DNA sequences code for this CDR3. J is TRBJ1-5 and V is TRBV30; D might be TRBD1 (6 bases). Trimming cost V 4 bases and J 6 bases, with 13 bases left between them. From germline, CDR1 is GTSNPN and CDR2 SVGIG (reference sequence). There are 13 residues in the CDR3. The CDR3 DNA reads as TGTGCCTGGACAACAGGGTTGGGTCAGCCCCAGCATTTT. Amino acids: CAWTTGLGQPQHF. Looking up the rest from reference TRBV30 and TRBJ1-5 gives the full variable domain: SQTIHQWPATLVQPVGSPLSLECTVEGTSNPNLYWYRQAAGRGLQLLFYSVGIGQISSEVPQNLSASRPQDRQFILSSKKLLLSDSGFYLCAWTTGLGQPQHFGDGTRLSIL.

This clone was counted between two and nine times. The genes are TRBV28 and TRBJ1-5, with D tentatively TRBD1 (6 bases). The CDR3 spans 12 residues. V was shortened by 11 bases and J by 3 bases, with 11 bases between the two germline ends. Germline V CDR1 and CDR2: MDHEN, SYDVKM. As DNA, the CDR3 is TGTGCCGGGGGGCGCGCCAATCAGCCCCAGCATTTT. Translated: CAGGRANQPQHF.

A word on this clone: Other DNA sequences in the same sample also yield this CDR3. The chain has TRBV6-5 and TRBJ1-1; D may be TRBD1 (5 bases). V lost 2 bases and J lost 2, with 9 bases in between. The CDR3 loop spans 14 amino acids. From germline, CDR1 is MNHEY and CDR2 SVGAGI. The CDR3 DNA is TGTGCCAGCAGTTACGACAGACGAAACACTGAAGCTTTCTTT. Its translation: CASSYDRRNTEAFF.

The chain is built from TRBV18 and TRBJ1-2; D uncertain. The CDR3 covers 14 residues. Trimming took 4 bases from V and 7 from J, leaving 16 bases between them. Germline V CDR1 and CDR2: KGHSH, LQKENI. CDR3 in amino acids: CASSLDSRGGGYTF. The CDR3 DNA is TGTGCCAGCTCACTCGACTCACGAGGCGGTGGCTACACCTTC.

The chain combines TRBV19 with TRBJ2-5, with D hard to call. The CDR3 loop spans 11 amino acids. Germline V gives CDR1 LNHDA, CDR2 SQIVND (reference sequence). The V end lost 6 bases, the J end lost 2 bases, and 4 bases lay between the germline ends. CDR3 in DNA: TGTGCCAGTAGACAGCAAGAGACCCAGTACTTC. Translation gives CASRQQETQYF.

This clone came up a few times. The genes are TRBV5-1 and TRBJ2-5; D call uncertain. Germline values: CDR1 SGHRS, CDR2 YFSETQ. The CDR3 sequence is 15 residues long. Trimming stripped 0 bases from V and 1 base from J, with 10 bases between. The CDR3 spells CASSLVSGLQETQYF. Here the CDR3 DNA reads TGCGCCAGCAGCTTGGTGTCAGGCCTCCAAGAGACCCAGTACTTC.

This clone occurred a few times. The CDR3 DNA reads as TGTGCCAGCAGTGACCCCATCGGTAAGGGACCCGGGGGAGATACGCAGTATTTT. Protein: CASSDPIGKGPGGDTQYF. This chain connects TRBV25-1 to TRBJ2-3, with D tentatively TRBD2 (6 bases). CDR1 is MGHDK and CDR2 is SYGVNS in the germline V gene. The CDR3 runs to 18 residues. V lost 3 bases and J 5 bases, leaving 24 bases between the germline ends. Full variable domain (remainder filled in from reference TRBV25-1 and TRBJ2-3): EADIYQTPRYLVIGTGKKITLECSQTMGHDKMYWYQQDPGMELHLIHYSYGVNSTEKGDLSSESTVSRIRTEHFPLTLESARPSHTSQYLCASSDPIGKGPGGDTQYFGPGTRLTVL.

A few counts support this clone. The chain employs TRBV6-6 and TRBJ1-1; D not certain. There are 15 residues in the CDR3. Deletions cut 0 bases from V and 0 bases from J, with 8 bases between. Germline assignment: CDR1 MNHNY and CDR2 SVGAGI (reference sequence). The CDR3 is CASSYSIEMNTEAFF. In DNA form, the CDR3 reads TGTGCCAGCAGTTACTCAATCGAGATGAACACTGAAGCTTTCTTT.

This clone turned up a few times. This rearrangement joins TRBV29-1 to TRBJ2-1, with D tentatively TRBD2 (7 bases). V lost 4 bases and J lost 4, with 11 bases in between. This CDR3 has 13 amino acids. Germline loops: CDR1 SQVTM, CDR2 ANQGSEA. The CDR3 DNA is TGCAGCGTTGCAGGGGAGGGGTACAATGAGCAGTTCTTC. Its translation is CSVAGEGYNEQFF.

This clone was counted only a few times. The chain uses TRBV29-1 and TRBJ2-1, with D possibly TRBD1 on 5 matching bases. V shed 6 bases and J shed 2 bases, with 17 bases lying between them. This CDR3 has 15 amino acids. Germline V gives CDR1 SQVTM, CDR2 ANQGSEA. The CDR3 loop is CSVVGRPRPYNEQFF. CDR3 bases: TGCAGCGTCGTGGGGCGTCCCCGCCCCTACAATGAGCAGTTCTTC.

This clone was observed a handful of times. The V call is TRBV7-2, the J call TRBJ2-3, with D perhaps TRBD1 or TRBD2 (6 bases each). The CDR3 has 15 residues. Trimming took off 3 bases at V and 4 bases at J, with 14 bases between the two ends. Germline V gives CDR1 SGHTA, CDR2 FQGNSA. The CDR3 loop is CASSLGGLGADTQYF. The CDR3 DNA reads as TGTGCCAGCAGCTTGGGGGGCTTGGGCGCAGATACGCAGTATTTT.

The chain is built from TRBV5-6 and TRBJ1-4; D might be TRBD1 (6 bases). The CDR3 runs to 14 residues. Germline V gives CDR1 SGHDT, CDR2 YYEEEE. V was shortened by 5 bases and J by 8 bases, with 16 bases between the two germline ends. CDR3 coding DNA: TGTGCCAGCAGTTATCCAGGGGTTGAGGAAAAACTGTTTTTT. Protein: CASSYPGVEEKLFF.

V is TRBV4-1 and J is TRBJ1-5; D remains ambiguous. This CDR3 comprises 9 residues. The germline CDR1 and CDR2 sequences are MGHRA and YSYEKL. Trimming left V 9 bases short and J 4 bases short, with 1 base between. DNA of the CDR3: TGCGCCAGGAATCAGCCCCAGCATTTT. It is translated as CARNQPQHF.

A few counts support this clone. V usage is TRBV4-3 and J usage is TRBJ1-2, with 8 nucleotides matching TRBD1. Trimming at V came to 3 bases and at J to 4 bases, leaving 10 bases not matched to a gene. This CDR3 is 16 amino acids long. CDR1 LGHNA and CDR2 YSLEER come from the germline V gene. CDR3 nucleotides: TGCGCCAGCAGCCAGGGTCGGACAGGGCTTACCTATGGCTACACCTTC. Translated, it gives CASSQGRTGLTYGYTF.

This clone has more than one count but fewer than ten. This chain links TRBV5-1 with TRBJ1-1, with TRBD1 as a possible D gene (6 bases). Germline V lookup: CDR1 SGHRS, CDR2 YFSETQ. The CDR3 contains 13 residues. Trimming shortened V by 3 bases and J by 7 bases, and 13 bases separated the two germline ends. The CDR3 sequence: CASSSTGVLEAFF. The CDR3 nucleotides are TGCGCCAGCAGCTCGACAGGAGTACTTGAAGCTTTCTTT.

The sample holds a few counts of this clone. The rearrangement links TRBV7-2 to TRBJ2-7; tentative D call: TRBD2 (6 bases). The CDR3 totals 16 residues. V was trimmed by 5 bases and J by 1 base, leaving 18 bases between them. The V gene's germline CDR1 is SGHTA and CDR2 FQGNSA. The CDR3 is CASSNGVGLQSYEQYF. Written as DNA, the CDR3 is TGTGCCAGCAGCAACGGGGTGGGACTGCAATCCTACGAGCAGTACTTC.

This clone was detected a few times. The CDR3 coding sequence is TGTGCCAGCAGCATCCGTGACGAGACCCAGTACTTC. It codes for CASSIRDETQYF. V is TRBV7-8 and J is TRBJ2-5; D remains ambiguous. CDR1 is SGHVS, CDR2 FQNEAQ, per germline. Trimming pared 5 bases from V and 5 bases from J, leaving 9 bases between. The CDR3 has 12 residues. Filled out from reference TRBV7-8 and TRBJ2-5, the complete variable domain reads GAGVSQSPRYKVAKRGQDVALRCDPISGHVSLFWYQQALGQGPEFLTYFQNEAQLDKSGLPSDRFFAERPEGSVSTLKIQRTQQEDSAVYLCASSIRDETQYFGPGTRLLVL.

This clone showed up just a few times. The V gene is TRBV7-9, the J gene TRBJ2-5; 8 nucleotides align to TRBD1. V shed 5 bases and J 6 bases; nucleotides not matched to a gene: 14. The V gene's germline CDR1 is SEHNR and CDR2 FQNEAQ (reference sequence). The CDR3 totals 16 residues. The CDR3 spells CASSKSGRTGRKTQYF. As DNA, the CDR3 is TGTGCCAGCAGCAAAAGCGGAAGGACAGGGCGAAAGACCCAGTACTTC.

The CDR3 here is CASKYESGNTIYF. The CDR3 coding sequence is TGCGCCAGCAAGTACGAATCTGGAAACACCATATATTTT. The chain combines TRBV5-1 with TRBJ1-3, with D uncertain. Trimming shortened V by 6 bases and J by 1 base, and 8 bases separated the two germline ends. The CDR3 runs to 13 residues. CDR1 and CDR2 (germline): SGHRS, YFSETQ.

The chain carries TRBV7-8 and TRBJ1-5; 8 bases agree with TRBD1. Germline CDR1 SGHVS, CDR2 FQNEAQ. Trimming at V came to 1 base and at J to 4 bases, leaving 0 bases not matched to a gene. There are 14 residues in the CDR3. CDR3 nucleotide sequence: TGTGCCAGCAGCTTAGGGACAGGGAATCAGCCCCAGCATTTT. It yields the protein CASSLGTGNQPQHF.

The V gene is TRBV6-5, the J gene TRBJ1-2; 7 bases align to TRBD1. V dropped 6 bases and J dropped 7; count of bases not matched to a gene: 8. Germline CDR1 reads MNHEY; CDR2 reads SVGAGI. There are 13 residues in the CDR3. The CDR3 loop is CASSHGQVLGYTF. In DNA form, the CDR3 reads TGTGCCAGCAGCCACGGACAGGTCCTTGGCTACACCTTC.

This chain uses TRBV15 with TRBJ1-1; possible D gene TRBD1, 5 bases. CDR1 and CDR2 from the germline V gene are LNHNV and YYDKDF (reference sequence). The CDR3 sequence is 14 residues long. V shed 5 bases and J shed 4 bases, with 14 bases lying between them. CDR3 nucleotides: TGTGCCACCAGCGTCCCACAGGTGGGCACTGAAGCTTTCTTT. Translation: CATSVPQVGTEAFF. Based on the CDR3 plus reference TRBV15 and TRBJ1-1, the full variable domain is DAMVIQNPRYQVTQFGKPVTLSCSQTLNHNVMYWYQQKSSQAPKLLFHYYDKDFNNEADTPDNFQSRRPNTSFCFLDIRSPGLGDTAMYLCATSVPQVGTEAFFGQGTRLTVV.

J is TRBJ1-6 and V is TRBV6-5; 9 bases line up with TRBD1. Germline CDR1 and CDR2: MNHEY and SVGAGI. The junction had 7 bases not matched to a gene; V was cut back by 6 bases and J by 10 bases. This CDR3 is 14 amino acids long. The CDR3 region is CASRLGTGLSPLHF. The DNA of the CDR3 is TGTGCCAGCAGGCTCGGGACAGGGTTGTCACCCCTCCACTTT.

This chain uses TRBV5-6 with TRBJ2-7; D unresolved. V lost 0 bases and J 0 bases, leaving 10 bases between the germline ends. In germline, CDR1 is SGHDT, CDR2 YYEEEE. The CDR3 runs to 15 residues. The CDR3 DNA reads as TGTGCCAGCAGCTTGGAAACCGGGTACTCCTACGAGCAGTACTTC. Protein: CASSLETGYSYEQYF.

The CDR3 sequence is CASSVGPSVQETQYF. The CDR3 DNA sequence: TGTGCCAGCAGCGTAGGCCCATCTGTCCAAGAGACCCAGTACTTC. The chain carries TRBV9 and TRBJ2-5; D is unclear. The CDR3 consists of 15 residues. The germline V gene encodes CDR1 SGDLS and CDR2 YYNGEE. Trimming stripped 0 bases from V and 1 base from J, with 10 bases between. The variable domain in full, completed from reference TRBV9 and TRBJ2-5, reads DSGVTQTPKHLITATGQRVTLRCSPRSGDLSVYWYQQSLDQGLQFLIQYYNGEERAKGNILERFSAQQFPDLHSELNLSSLELGDSALYFCASSVGPSVQETQYFGPGTRLLVL.

The rearrangement joins TRBV7-2 to TRBJ2-7; TRBD2 is a possible D gene (5 bases). The V gene's germline CDR1 is SGHTA and CDR2 FQGNSA. The CDR3 sequence is 14 residues long. Trimming removed 1 base at V and 1 base at J, with 8 bases between. CDR3 region: CASSLGAESYEQYF. CDR3 coding DNA: TGTGCCAGCAGCTTAGGAGCGGAGTCCTACGAGCAGTACTTC.

This clone was counted only a few times. The rearrangement uses TRBV19 and TRBJ2-7; 9 nucleotides match TRBD1. The CDR3 length is 14 residues. Germline CDR1 LNHDA, CDR2 SQIVND (reference sequence). The V gene end was trimmed by 5 bases and the J gene end by 7 bases; junction bases not matched to a gene: 9. The DNA for the CDR3 is TGTGCCAGTAGTCTAACGGGACAGGGTGGAGAGCAGTACTTC. It is translated as CASSLTGQGGEQYF. Full variable domain (outside the CDR3, taken from reference TRBV19 and TRBJ2-7): DGGITQSPKYLFRKEGQNVTLSCEQNLNHDAMYWYRQDPGQGLRLIYYSQIVNDFQKGDIAEGYSVSREKKESFPLTVTSAQKNPTAFYLCASSLTGQGGEQYFGPGTRLTVT.